This T cell receptor (beta chain) was retrieved from a study of siplizumab effects on memory and regulatory T cells. Study results and caveats: Sequences below about 10^-5 frequency were poorly captured, limiting mapping of alloreactive clones.

Concerning this clone itself: Its antigen is not known.

The CDR3 has 13 residues. Trimming pared 2 bases from V and 8 bases from J, leaving 11 bases between. The germline CDR1 and CDR2 sequences are SGHVS and FNYEAQ. Sequencing used immunoSEQ multiplex PCR; TCRdb keeps in-frame clones, though not all of them. The sample shows about 120,000 clones, around 94% of them seen only once. Sequencing input: non-Treg CD4+ T cells sorted from blood. This clonotype originated in a human donor in good health. This chain uses TRBV7-6 with TRBJ2-3; D perhaps matches TRBD1 (5 bases). The CDR3 DNA reads TGTGCCAGCAGCTTATCCAGGGCTGGTACGCAGTATTTT. Encoded protein: CASSLSRAGTQYF.